This T cell receptor beta chain was recovered during a study of blood T cell repertoires in COVID-19. The V end lost 1 base, the J end lost 2 bases, and 8 bases lay between the germline ends. Looked up from germline, CDR1 is SGHTA and CDR2 is FQGNSA. This CDR3 comprises 14 residues. Clones were sequenced by immunoSEQ multiplex PCR, and TCRdb holds only the in-frame ones, with some missing. The sample has more than 200,000 clones, 65% to 90% seen once. Sequenced: peripheral blood. The chain is built from TRBV7-2 and TRBJ1-2; D not resolved. The TCR was taken from a man aged 30 to 39 with active or convalescent COVID-19. The DNA of the CDR3 is TGTGCCAGCAGCTTAGTCTCGTTGAACTATGGCTACACCTTC. Its protein is CASSLVSLNYGYTF.